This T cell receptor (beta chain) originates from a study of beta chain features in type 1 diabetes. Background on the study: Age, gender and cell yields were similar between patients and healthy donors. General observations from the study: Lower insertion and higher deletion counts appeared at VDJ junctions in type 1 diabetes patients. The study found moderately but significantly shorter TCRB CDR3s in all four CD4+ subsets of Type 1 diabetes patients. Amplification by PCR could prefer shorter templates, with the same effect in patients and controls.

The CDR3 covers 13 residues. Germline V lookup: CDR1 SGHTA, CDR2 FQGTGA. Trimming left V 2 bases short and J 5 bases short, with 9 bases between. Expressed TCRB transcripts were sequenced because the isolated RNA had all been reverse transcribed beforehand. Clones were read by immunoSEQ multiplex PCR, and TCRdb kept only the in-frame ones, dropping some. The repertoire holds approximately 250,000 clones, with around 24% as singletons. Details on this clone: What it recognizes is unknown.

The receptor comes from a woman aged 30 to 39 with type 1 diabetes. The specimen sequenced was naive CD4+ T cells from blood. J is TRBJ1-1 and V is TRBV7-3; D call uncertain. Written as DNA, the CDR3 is TGTGCCAGCAGCTTAGTCCCGTATACTGAAGCTTTCTTT. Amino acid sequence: CASSLVPYTEAFF. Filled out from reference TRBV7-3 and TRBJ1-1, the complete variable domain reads GAGVSQTPSNKVTEKGKYVELRCDPISGHTALYWYRQSLGQGPEFLIYFQGTGAADDSGLPNDRFFAVRPEGSVSTLKIQRTERGDSAVYLCASSLVPYTEAFFGQGTRLTVV.